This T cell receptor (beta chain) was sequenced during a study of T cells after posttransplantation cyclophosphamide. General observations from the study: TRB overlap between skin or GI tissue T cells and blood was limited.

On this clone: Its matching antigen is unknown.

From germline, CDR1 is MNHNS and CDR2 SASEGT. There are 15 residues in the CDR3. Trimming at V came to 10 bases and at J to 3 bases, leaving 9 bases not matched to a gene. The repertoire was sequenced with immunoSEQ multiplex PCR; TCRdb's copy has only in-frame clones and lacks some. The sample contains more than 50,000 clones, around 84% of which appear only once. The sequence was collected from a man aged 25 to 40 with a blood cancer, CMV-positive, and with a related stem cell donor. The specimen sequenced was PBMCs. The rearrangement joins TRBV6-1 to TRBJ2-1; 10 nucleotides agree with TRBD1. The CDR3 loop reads CAISTGTGDYNEQFF. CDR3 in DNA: TGTGCCATTAGTACCGGGACAGGGGACTACAATGAGCAGTTCTTC.